A selection of T cell receptor beta chains follows, all from one sample in a study of blood T cell repertoires in COVID-19. Assay used: immunoSEQ multiplex PCR; TCRdb lists only in-frame clones, some missing. Among about 250,000 clones listed, around four fifths were seen once. Sequencing was carried out using peripheral blood. These receptors all stem from an elderly man with acute or convalescent COVID-19. Both conserved end residues are part of each CDR3. A D gene is named only where the DNA matches it firmly. Rows may omit the clone size; those that give it use once, few, many or a size class.

j_call clone_size v_call d_call cdr3_nt cdr3_aa
TRBJ2-3 NA TRBV5-1 NA TGCGCCAGCAGCTTGGACAGGACAGATACGCAGTATTTT CASSLDRTDTQYF
TRBJ1-4 NA TRBV19 NA TGTGCCAGTGGAGGGTATGAAAAACTGTTTTTT CASGGYEKLFF
TRBJ2-7 NA TRBV4-2 NA TGTGCCAGCAGCGCTGGTAGCGGCCCCTACGAGCAGTACTTC CASSAGSGPYEQYF
TRBJ1-4 NA TRBV30 NA TGTGCCTGGAGTGTACTTAGCTCTACTAATGAAAAACTGTTTTTT CAWSVLSSTNEKLFF
TRBJ2-7 NA TRBV21-1 NA TGTGCCAGCGGCCGGAGGGGCAGGGGGCTGTACGAGCAGTACTTC CASGRRGRGLYEQYF
TRBJ1-4 NA TRBV7-9 NA TGTGCCAGCAGCTTAGGAGGATCTAATGAAAAACTGTTTTTT CASSLGGSNEKLFF
TRBJ2-7 NA TRBV24-1 TRBD2 TGTGCCACCAGTGATACGGACCCTCCAGCGGGGAGGGGTGAGCAGTACTTC CATSDTDPPAGRGEQYF
TRBJ2-1 NA TRBV29-1 NA TGCAGCGTTGAACCTACCGTGAGGATCGCGTTCTTC CSVEPTVRIAFF
TRBJ2-3 NA TRBV18 NA TGTGCCAGCTCCCGACCCGGGGATACGCAGTATTTT CASSRPGDTQYF
TRBJ2-1 NA TRBV28 TRBD2 TGTGCCAGCAGCAATAGCGGGGGGGCCGCCAATGAGCAGTTCTTC CASSNSGGAANEQFF
TRBJ1-3 NA TRBV11-2 NA TGTGCCAGCAGCTTAGGACAGACAGACTCTGGAAACACCATATATTTT CASSLGQTDSGNTIYF
TRBJ1-2 NA TRBV7-8 TRBD1 TGTGCCAGCAGCTTAGGGACAGGGTCGACCTATGGCTACACCTTC CASSLGTGSTYGYTF
TRBJ1-1 NA TRBV5-1 TRBD1 TGCGCCAGCAGCTTGCAAGGACAGGAGAACACTGAAGCTTTCTTT CASSLQGQENTEAFF
TRBJ2-2 NA TRBV3-1/TRBV3-2 TRBD2 TGTGCCAGCAGCAAAACCGGGACTAGCGTAACCGGGGAGCTGTTTTTT CASSKTGTSVTGELFF
TRBJ2-1 once TRBV5-1 TRBD1 TGCGCCAGCAGCGTAACAGGGGGTAGTTACAATGAGCAGTTCTTC CASSVTGGSYNEQFF
TRBJ2-2 NA TRBV7-9 TRBD1 TGTGCCAGCAGGGGGACAGGAGATCTTATGAACACCGGGGAGCTGTTTTTT CASRGTGDLMNTGELFF
TRBJ2-7 once TRBV6-5 NA TGTGCCAGCAGGTCCGGGACAACTTTCTACGAGCAGTACTTC CASRSGTTFYEQYF
TRBJ2-7 NA TRBV10-3 NA TGTGCCATCACCCCCAGGGGGGTGGACGACGAGCAGTACTTC CAITPRGVDDEQYF
TRBJ2-7 once TRBV5-6 NA TGTGCCAGCAGCTTGGAGAGGAGCTCCTACGAGCAGTACTTC CASSLERSSYEQYF
TRBJ1-2 NA TRBV28 NA TGTGCCAGCAGCCAAGTCGAGGGGCGGGAGGGCGGCTACACCTTC CASSQVEGREGGYTF
TRBJ2-7 NA TRBV6-1 NA TGTGCCAGCAGCGAAGACCGACAGGGCGTCGGGGGACGCTCCTACGAGCAGTACTTC CASSEDRQGVGGRSYEQYF
TRBJ2-3 few TRBV27 NA TGTGCCAGCAGTTTTGGGCAGGGCGCATATACGCAGTATTTT CASSFGQGAYTQYF
TRBJ1-4 NA TRBV10-3 NA TGTGCCATCAGTGAGTCGGGGCCCGGAGGGGAAAAACTGTTTTTT CAISESGPGGEKLFF
TRBJ2-2 NA TRBV9 NA TGTGCCAGCAGCGTAGTGAGGGAGCCCACCGGGGAGCTGTTTTTT CASSVVREPTGELFF
TRBJ1-2 once TRBV2 TRBD1 TGTGCCAGCAGTGGAGCAGGGGGCGATAAATCCGGCTACACCTTC CASSGAGGDKSGYTF
TRBJ1-2 NA TRBV30 NA TGTGCCTGGAGTGTAAGTGGGCCTGATGGCTACACCTTC CAWSVSGPDGYTF
TRBJ1-2 NA TRBV2 NA TGTGCCAGCCGCCGGGATAACTATGGCTACACCTTC CASRRDNYGYTF
TRBJ2-5 few TRBV28 TRBD2 TGTGCCAGCAGTTTAGGGAGGACTAGCGGGGGGTCGGGTGAGACCCAGTACTTC CASSLGRTSGGSGETQYF
TRBJ1-4 NA TRBV6-5 NA TGTGCCAGCAGTTACTCCCGGGAGAATGAAAAACTGTTTTTT CASSYSRENEKLFF
TRBJ1-5 NA TRBV24-1 NA TGTGCCACCAGTGATAGCCACGGGAATCAGCCCCAGCATTTT CATSDSHGNQPQHF
TRBJ1-2 NA TRBV7-2 NA TGTGCCAGCAGCTTAGTTAGTACCGCCTATGGCTACACCTTC CASSLVSTAYGYTF